These 21 T cell receptor beta chains came from one sample sequenced in a study of blood T cell repertoires in COVID-19. TCRdb's copy holds only in-frame clones and misses some; the assay was immunoSEQ multiplex PCR. The sample records fewer than 300,000 clones, about 85% being singletons. The sample consisted of peripheral blood. The receptor set was obtained from a human donor in a cohort sampled during active COVID-19.

V usage is TRBV7-9 and J usage is TRBJ1-5, with TRBD1 identical over 7 bases. This CDR3 is 14 amino acids long. Germline assignment: CDR1 SEHNR and CDR2 FQNEAQ (reference sequence). The junction had 2 bases not matched to a gene; V was cut back by 5 bases and J by 1 base. The CDR3 sequence: CASSAQGSNQPQHF. The CDR3 DNA is TGTGCCAGCAGCGCACAGGGGAGCAATCAGCCCCAGCATTTT.

This chain's CDR3 is CASSQGLTSGNTIYF. The CDR3 DNA reads as TGCGCCAGCAGCCAAGGACTGACCTCTGGAAACACCATATATTTT. J is TRBJ1-3 and V is TRBV4-1; no clear D gene. Germline V gives CDR1 MGHRA, CDR2 YSYEKL. The CDR3 extends over 15 amino acids. Trimming left V 1 base short and J 0 bases short, with 7 bases between.

This sequence joins TRBV7-9 and TRBJ1-6; the match to TRBD1 covers 7 bases. Germline-derived CDR1 and CDR2 are SEHNR and FQNEAQ (reference sequence). CDR3 size: 15 residues. J lost 7 bases, V lost 6 bases, and 9 bases had no gene match. The CDR3 DNA sequence: TGTGCCAGCAGATCCTGGGGACAGCCGAATTCACCCCTCCACTTT. The encoded protein is CASRSWGQPNSPLHF. Complete variable domain (other parts from reference TRBV7-9 and TRBJ1-6): DTGVSQNPRHKITKRGQNVTFRCDPISEHNRLYWYRQTLGQGPEFLTYFQNEAQLEKSRLLSDRFSAERPKGSFSTLEIQRTEQGDSAMYLCASRSWGQPNSPLHFGNGTRLTVT.

This clone showed up just a few times. The chain couples TRBV2 to TRBJ1-3; D not certain. This CDR3 region has 10 residues. Per germline, CDR1 SNHLY and CDR2 FYNNEI. V lost 6 bases to trimming and J lost 6 bases, with 3 bases between them. CDR3 DNA sequence: TGTGCCAGCAGCCTAAACACCATATATTTT. It encodes CASSLNTIYF.

The rearrangement joins TRBV19 to TRBJ2-7; D is unresolved. This CDR3 has 15 residues. CDR1 is LNHDA, CDR2 SQIVND, per germline (reference sequence). The V end lost 3 bases, the J end lost 4 bases, and 16 bases lay between the germline ends. The CDR3 spells CASSISGKSGYEQYF. The CDR3 DNA reads as TGTGCCAGTAGTATCTCAGGTAAATCAGGATACGAGCAGTACTTC.

This sequence joins TRBV10-2 and TRBJ2-7, with TRBD2 as a possible D gene (6 bases). V lost 6 bases, J lost 4 bases, and 10 bases lay in between. The CDR3 is 12 residues long. CDR1 is WSHSY and CDR2 is SAAADI in the germline V gene. The CDR3 spells CASRGLLYEQYF. In nucleotides, the CDR3 is TGCGCCAGCAGAGGACTACTTTACGAGCAGTACTTC.

J is TRBJ2-1 and V is TRBV10-3; 9 bases match TRBD2. Germline V gives CDR1 ENHRY, CDR2 SYGVKD. V dropped 4 bases and J dropped 5; count of bases not matched to a gene: 3. CDR3 length equals 14 residues. DNA for the CDR3: TGTGCCATCAGTGGGCTAGCGGGAAACAATGAGCAGTTCTTC. It translates to CAISGLAGNNEQFF.

J is TRBJ2-1 and V is TRBV6-5; D gene unclear. The CDR3 extends over 15 amino acids. The V gene's germline CDR1 is MNHEY and CDR2 SVGAGI. The V gene lost 2 bases and the J gene lost 2 bases, with 10 bases spanning the gap. CDR3 DNA: TGTGCCAGCAGTTACGGCAGGCGAACCTACAATGAGCAGTTCTTC. Translating it yields CASSYGRRTYNEQFF.

The CDR3 nucleotides are TGTGCCAGTAGTGTTTCCGGGACAGGGCTCTCCTACGAGCAGTACTTC. Its protein is CASSVSGTGLSYEQYF. The chain uses TRBV19 and TRBJ2-7; 9 bases are a match to TRBD1. J gave up 0 bases and V 5 bases, and 8 bases lay outside the gene matches. This CDR3 has 16 amino acids. Per germline, CDR1 LNHDA and CDR2 SQIVND (reference sequence).

The rearrangement joins TRBV7-2 to TRBJ2-1, with 9 bases that match TRBD2. The V and J ends lost 5 bases and 8 bases, in that order; junction bases with no gene match: 7. This CDR3 has 14 residues. CDR1 is SGHTA and CDR2 is FQGNSA in the germline V gene. The CDR3 DNA is TGTGCCAGCAGCCCTGCTAGCGGGACTTATGAGCAGTTCTTC. Its translation: CASSPASGTYEQFF.

About this clone itself: The sample holds other DNA sequences that translate to the same CDR3. The chain links TRBV6-5 to TRBJ1-2; 9 bases are a match to TRBD1. Germline V gene sequence: CDR1 MNHEY, CDR2 SVGAGI. After removal of 0 bases from V and 2 bases from J, the junction contained 1 base not matched to a gene. The CDR3 totals 15 residues. CDR3: CASSYSDRGNYGYTF. The CDR3, as DNA: TGTGCCAGCAGTTACTCGGACAGGGGCAACTATGGCTACACCTTC.

The chain carries TRBV6-6 and TRBJ1-2, with 9 positions matching TRBD1. V shed 7 bases and J 8 bases; nucleotides not matched to a gene: 8. Germline V gene data show CDR1 as MNHNY and CDR2 as SVGAGI (reference sequence). CDR3 length: 13 residues. The CDR3 sequence: CASTRDRVEGYTF. CDR3 DNA sequence: TGTGCCAGCACTCGGGACAGGGTAGAGGGCTACACCTTC.

This chain links TRBV9 with TRBJ2-1; a weak D match, TRBD2 (5 bases). Looked up from germline, CDR1 is SGDLS and CDR2 is YYNGEE. CDR3 size: 15 residues. Trimming removed 0 bases at V and 4 bases at J, with 11 bases between. The CDR3 nucleotides are TGTGCCAGCAGCGTAGGAGCACGGGATTACAATGAGCAGTTCTTC. Its translation is CASSVGARDYNEQFF.

The gene calls are TRBV11-2 and TRBJ2-1; a possible D gene is TRBD2 (5 bases). Germline loops: CDR1 SGHAT, CDR2 FQNNGV. Trimming shortened V by 4 bases and J by 0 bases, and 22 bases separated the two germline ends. This CDR3 has 19 amino acids. CDR3 sequence: CASSWAEAPRLSSYNEQFF. CDR3 bases: TGTGCCAGCAGCTGGGCGGAGGCCCCTAGACTAAGCTCCTACAATGAGCAGTTCTTC.

The rearrangement joins TRBV28 to TRBJ2-7; D is perhaps TRBD2 (6 bases). The CDR3 length is 14 residues. CDR1 and CDR2 (germline): MDHEN, SYDVKM. CDR3 DNA sequence: TGTGTCACGAAAGGTGGGGACTTTTCCTACGAGCAGTACTTC. Translating gives CVTKGGDFSYEQYF.

The rearrangement uses TRBV28 and TRBJ1-1; D is unresolved. This CDR3 region has 15 residues. CDR1 and CDR2 from the germline V gene are MDHEN and SYDVKM. V lost 6 bases and J 5 bases, leaving 19 bases between the germline ends. CDR3 region: CASSPLVPSRTEAFF. CDR3 sequence (DNA): TGTGCCAGCAGCCCGTTGGTGCCCTCGAGAACTGAAGCTTTCTTT.

At least ten counts were recorded for this clone. The chain recombines TRBV11-2 with TRBJ2-7; D not resolved. V was cut by 1 base and J by 4 bases, with 5 bases left in between. Germline loops: CDR1 SGHAT, CDR2 FQNNGV. This CDR3 has 12 residues. Here the CDR3 reads CASSLGAYEQYF. The CDR3 DNA sequence: TGTGCCAGCAGCTTAGGGGCTTACGAGCAGTACTTC.

The count of this clone is one. The chain combines TRBV19 with TRBJ1-1; 11 bases line up with TRBD1. Germline V lookup: CDR1 LNHDA, CDR2 SQIVND (reference sequence). The CDR3 length is 15 residues. Losses at the gene ends were 5 bases for V and 7 bases for J; bases not matched to a gene: 9. In DNA form, the CDR3 reads TGTGCCAGTAGTGCTGGGACAGGGGGTGTGAATGAAGCTTTCTTT. This gives the protein CASSAGTGGVNEAFF.

This clone was found a few times. J is TRBJ1-5 and V is TRBV27, with D tentatively TRBD1 (6 bases). V dropped 5 bases and J dropped 12 bases, with 23 bases sitting between them. CDR3 size: 15 residues. CDR1 and CDR2 from the germline V gene are MNHEY and SMNVEV (reference sequence). The DNA for the CDR3 is TGTGCCAGCAGTCCCGGGGGGACACCCGGGGGGATCCAGCATTTT. Residues: CASSPGGTPGGIQHF.

The V gene is TRBV28, the J gene TRBJ2-2; 7 bases map to TRBD2. This CDR3 has 15 residues. With 3 bases clipped from V and 6 bases from J, the junction kept 7 bases outside the gene matches. Looked up from germline, CDR1 is MDHEN and CDR2 is SYDVKM. The CDR3 DNA sequence: TGTGCCAGCAGTTTTCGTGGGAGGGCCGCCGGGGAGCTGTTTTTT. It encodes CASSFRGRAAGELFF.

The chain recombines TRBV6-5 with TRBJ2-2; 7 bases fit TRBD2. Germline V lookup: CDR1 MNHEY, CDR2 SVGAGI. This CDR3 is 15 amino acids long. V lost 10 bases, J lost 0 bases, and 8 bases stayed unmatched. In DNA, the CDR3 is TGTGCCACCGGGAGCGGGGACGCGAACACCGGGGAGCTGTTTTTT. Protein sequence: CATGSGDANTGELFF.